This passage covers 5 T cell receptor beta chains from one sample sequenced in a study of early T cells in non-severe SARS-CoV-2 infection. Via MiXCR, TCRdb re-called the 5' RACE reads, giving one row per CDR3 protein. Among 25,000 to 30,000 distinct CDR3 sequences listed, 3.5% to 5% were seen once. Source material: whole blood. The receptors come from an adult who was a healthcare worker with PCR-confirmed SARS-CoV-2 infection or an uninfected control (not recorded which).

This clonotype was picked up many times. The chain couples TRBV11-3 to TRBJ1-6; 7 positions match TRBD1. V shed 2 bases and J 4 bases; nucleotides not matched to a gene: 8. Germline V gene data show CDR1 as SGHNT and CDR2 as YENEEA. The CDR3 loop spans 17 amino acids. The CDR3 is CASSLPPQGSYNSPLHF. The CDR3 nucleotides read TGTGCCAGCAGCTTACCCCCACAGGGGTCTTATAATTCACCCCTCCACTTT.

At least ten counts were recorded for this clonotype. The rearrangement uses TRBV12-3 or TRBV12-4 and TRBJ1-2; 9 positions agree with TRBD1. The CDR3 covers 14 residues. The V segment lost 5 bases and the J segment 6 bases; nucleotides outside the gene matches: 7. CDR3 in amino acids: CASSLGQGVNGYTF. The CDR3 DNA is TGTGCCAGCAGTCTGGGACAGGGTGTGAATGGCTACACCTTC.

This clonotype was observed many times. V gene TRBV28 combines with J gene TRBJ2-1; D is possibly TRBD2 (6 bases). Trimming removed 4 bases at V and 3 bases at J, with 13 bases between. The CDR3 sequence is 15 residues long. Germline assignment: CDR1 MDHEN and CDR2 SYDVKM. The CDR3 region has the DNA TGTGCCAGCAGTTCGCTGGGGGGAAACTACAATGAGCAGTTCTTC. Its protein is CASSSLGGNYNEQFF. Looking up the rest from reference TRBV28 and TRBJ2-1 gives the full variable domain: DVKVTQSSRYLVKRTGEKVFLECVQDMDHENMFWYRQDPGLGLRLIYFSYDVKMKEKGDIPEGYSVSREKKERFSLILESASTNQTSMYLCASSSLGGNYNEQFFGPGTRLTVL.

The chain has TRBV4-3 and TRBJ2-2, with D unclear. V was trimmed by 0 bases and J by 1 base, leaving 12 bases between them. The germline V gene encodes CDR1 LGHNA and CDR2 YSLEER. This CDR3 contains 17 residues. This chain's CDR3 is CASSQDSVSGNTGELFF. The CDR3 DNA reads TGCGCCAGCAGCCAAGATTCGGTTTCAGGGAACACCGGGGAGCTGTTTTTT.

This clonotype was recorded many times. The V call is TRBV5-6, the J call TRBJ2-1; 9 bases map to TRBD2. CDR3 length: 14 residues. The ends lost 1 base at V and 5 bases at J; junction bases unmatched: 1. CDR1 and CDR2 (germline): SGHDT, YYEEEE. CDR3 in DNA: TGTGCCAGCAGCTTGTCTAGCGGGGACAATGAGCAGTTCTTC. This translates into CASSLSSGDNEQFF.